Presented here are 31 T cell receptor beta chains from one specimen sequenced in a study of blood T cell repertoires in COVID-19. The table came from immunoSEQ multiplex PCR; TCRdb's copy has only in-frame clones and leaves some out. The data hold about 200,000 clones, with approximately 90% observed a single time. Sequenced input: peripheral blood. Receptor source: a middle-aged man with active or convalescent COVID-19.

The gene calls are TRBV27 and TRBJ1-5, with TRBD1 as a possible D gene (6 bases). Trimming shortened V by 8 bases and J by 1 base, and 12 bases separated the two germline ends. The CDR3 sequence is 14 residues long. In germline, CDR1 is MNHEY, CDR2 SMNVEV (reference sequence). CDR3 in DNA: TGTGCCAGCTGTCCTCAGGGGAGCAATCAGCCCCAGCATTTT. Residues: CASCPQGSNQPQHF.

The J gene is TRBJ2-2, the V gene TRBV4-3; D is possibly TRBD1 (5 bases). This CDR3 contains 14 residues. V was pared by 3 bases and J by 7 bases, with 12 bases between. Germline assignment: CDR1 LGHNA and CDR2 YSLEER. In nucleotides, the CDR3 is TGCGCCAGCAGCCATGGAACAGGATACGGGGAGCTGTTTTTT. Residues: CASSHGTGYGELFF.

The rearrangement links TRBV19 to TRBJ1-2; 7 bases map to TRBD1. The germline gives CDR1 LNHDA, CDR2 SQIVND (reference sequence). V was clipped by 3 bases and J by 8 bases; unmatched bases: 3. This CDR3 is 12 amino acids long. CDR3: CASSIKGGGYTF. The CDR3 bases are TGTGCCAGTAGTATCAAAGGGGGCGGCTACACCTTC.

The chain has TRBV6-2 or TRBV6-3 and TRBJ2-7; maybe TRBD2 (5 bases). Looked up from germline, CDR1 is MNHEY and CDR2 is SVGEGT. V was shortened by 2 bases and J by 6 bases, with 14 bases between the two germline ends. CDR3 size: 14 residues. CDR3 DNA sequence: TGTGCCAGCAGTTACCCGAGGGAAGTGCCCGAGCAGTACTTC. Translating gives CASSYPREVPEQYF.

The rearrangement joins TRBV29-1 to TRBJ2-3; D might be TRBD2 (6 bases). Germline V gene sequence: CDR1 SQVTM, CDR2 ANQGSEA. The CDR3 has 13 residues. V gave up 6 bases and J gave up 5 bases, with 15 bases separating them. The CDR3 region is CSVSLGSLDTQYF. CDR3 bases: TGCAGCGTGAGTCTCGGGAGTTTAGATACGCAGTATTTT.

CDR3 sequence reads: CASSTDRYTEAFF. CDR3 bases: TGCGCCAGCAGCACGGACAGGTACACTGAAGCTTTCTTT. The rearrangement uses TRBV5-1 and TRBJ1-1, with 7 positions matching TRBD1. This CDR3 is 13 amino acids long. Germline V lookup: CDR1 SGHRS, CDR2 YFSETQ. The V gene end was trimmed by 4 bases and the J gene end by 3 bases; junction bases not matched to a gene: 3.

The chain links TRBV6-5 to TRBJ1-2; D remains unclear. The V gene's germline CDR1 is MNHEY and CDR2 SVGAGI. Trimming removed 7 bases from V and 2 bases from J, with 14 bases in between. CDR3 length equals 14 residues. The CDR3 sequence: CASTRTRGNYGYTF. In nucleotides, the CDR3 is TGTGCCAGCACCAGAACGCGGGGAAACTATGGCTACACCTTC.

The DNA for the CDR3 is TGTGCCAGCAGCTTAGGTACCGGCAGGGCGAGCTCACCCCTCCACTTT. It translates to CASSLGTGRASSPLHF. The V gene is TRBV13, the J gene TRBJ1-6, with D possibly TRBD1 on 5 matching bases. The germline CDR1 and CDR2 sequences are PRHDT and FYEKMQ (reference sequence). V was trimmed by 0 bases and J by 10 bases, leaving 16 bases between them. The CDR3 is 16 residues long.

The J gene is TRBJ2-2, the V gene TRBV27, with D perhaps matching TRBD2 (6 bases). This CDR3 has 13 amino acids. Trimming cost V 10 bases and J 5 bases, with 14 bases left between them. The germline CDR1 and CDR2 sequences are MNHEY and SMNVEV (reference sequence). The CDR3 here is CATQSRGTGELFF. The CDR3, as DNA: TGTGCCACCCAGAGCCGGGGGACCGGGGAGCTGTTTTTT.

V usage is TRBV5-8 and J usage is TRBJ1-2; maybe TRBD1 (5 bases). The CDR3 loop spans 15 amino acids. Trimming cost V 1 base and J 6 bases, with 16 bases left between them. Germline CDR1 is SGHTS and CDR2 is YDEGEE. For the CDR3, the DNA is TGTGCCAGCAGCTTGAGGCAGGGTAAAGGGGATGGCTACACCTTC. Translating it yields CASSLRQGKGDGYTF.

This chain links TRBV28 with TRBJ1-2; 7 bases agree with TRBD1. Germline CDR1 MDHEN, CDR2 SYDVKM. This CDR3 has 17 residues. V was pared by 6 bases and J by 8 bases, with 21 bases of the junction left unmatched. This chain's CDR3 is CASRGSTGNSAGGGYTF. In nucleotides, the CDR3 is TGTGCCAGCAGGGGGTCGACAGGGAACTCGGCCGGGGGCGGCTACACCTTC.

The rearrangement links TRBV27 to TRBJ2-1; TRBD2 matches at 14 bases. From germline, CDR1 is MNHEY and CDR2 SMNVEV (reference sequence). Trimming at V came to 4 bases and at J to 0 bases, leaving 8 bases not matched to a gene. CDR3 length: 19 amino acids. For the CDR3, the DNA is TGTGCCAGCAGTTCGGGACTAGCGGGAGTCCTGAGCTCCTACAATGAGCAGTTCTTC. Translation gives CASSSGLAGVLSSYNEQFF.

The chain couples TRBV5-1 to TRBJ2-3; the D gene is possibly TRBD1 (5 bases). The CDR3 sequence is 13 residues long. Looked up from germline, CDR1 is SGHRS and CDR2 is YFSETQ. V was trimmed by 4 bases and J by 14 bases, leaving 20 bases between them. DNA of the CDR3: TGCGCCAGCAGCCTGGGTGAATTAGGGGTTTGGTATTTT. This translates into CASSLGELGVWYF. Full variable domain (remainder filled in from reference TRBV5-1 and TRBJ2-3): KAGVTQTPRYLIKTRGQQVTLSCSPISGHRSVSWYQQTPGQGLQFLFEYFSETQRNKGNFPGRFSGRQFSNSRSEMNVSTLELGDSALYLCASSLGELGVWYFGPGTRLTVL.

The chain joins TRBV7-3 to TRBJ2-7, with D possibly TRBD1 on 5 matching bases. The CDR3 runs to 13 residues. V was cut by 4 bases and J by 7 bases, with 14 bases left in between. Germline assignment: CDR1 SGHTA and CDR2 FQGTGA. CDR3 in DNA: TGTGCCAGCAGCTCGGACACATCGCGGGAGCAGTACTTC. Protein: CASSSDTSREQYF.

The V and J genes are TRBV2 and TRBJ2-3, with 9 bases fitting TRBD2. The germline V gene has CDR1 SNHLY and CDR2 FYNNEI. This CDR3 is built from 16 residues. Trimming at V came to 4 bases and at J to 10 bases, leaving 15 bases not matched to a gene. CDR3 amino acids: CASSADRRGGRTPQYF. CDR3 sequence (DNA): TGTGCCAGCAGTGCCGATCGGCGGGGGGGCCGGACTCCGCAGTATTTT.

This rearrangement joins TRBV29-1 to TRBJ2-7; 9 bases agree with TRBD1. The germline V gene has CDR1 SQVTM and CDR2 ANQGSEA. J gave up 4 bases and V 4 bases, and 5 bases lay outside the gene matches. The CDR3 consists of 13 residues. The CDR3 sequence: CSVVFGTGYEQYF. In DNA form, the CDR3 reads TGCAGCGTTGTCTTTGGGACAGGGTACGAGCAGTACTTC.

The CDR3 DNA is TGTGCCAGCAGCCAAGATGACAGGGGGGGCACAGATACGCAGTATTTT. Its protein product is CASSQDDRGGTDTQYF. V and J are TRBV3-1 (or the pseudogene TRBV3-2) and TRBJ2-3; 9 bases map to TRBD1. Germline V gene sequence: CDR1 LGHDT, CDR2 YNNKEL (reference sequence). The CDR3 is 16 amino acids. The ends lost 0 bases at V and 1 base at J; junction bases unmatched: 2.

The CDR3 DNA reads TGTGCCAGCAGAGACAGGGGGCAACAGCCCCAGCATTTT. It codes for CASRDRGQQPQHF. The J gene is TRBJ1-5, the V gene TRBV6-5, with 10 bases lining up with TRBD1. This CDR3 contains 13 residues. CDR1 and CDR2 from the germline V gene are MNHEY and SVGAGI. J gave up 7 bases and V 6 bases, and 3 bases lay outside the gene matches.

About this clone itself: One junction end disagrees with the germline gene, perhaps due to a read error. The V gene is TRBV7-7, the J gene TRBJ2-1, with TRBD1 matching over 8 bases. CDR1 SSHAT and CDR2 FNYEAQ come from the germline V gene (reference sequence). The CDR3 spans 13 residues. CDR3 sequence reads: CASSMDRDHEQFF. Here the CDR3 DNA reads TGTGCTAGCAGCATGGACAGGGACCATGAGCAGTTCTTC.

The chain has TRBV7-2 and TRBJ1-1; D is possibly TRBD1 (5 bases). The CDR3 is 14 amino acids. The V gene's germline CDR1 is SGHTA and CDR2 FQGNSA. Trimming took 3 bases from V and 6 from J, leaving 14 bases between them. The CDR3 here is CASSLGHQGSEAFF. CDR3 coding DNA: TGTGCCAGCAGCTTGGGCCACCAGGGATCTGAAGCTTTCTTT.

The rearrangement uses TRBV12-3 or TRBV12-4 and TRBJ2-2; D is undetermined. The CDR3 length is 13 residues. V was clipped by 3 bases and J by 5 bases, with 7 bases between them. The CDR3 here is CASSFSSTGELFF. The CDR3 DNA reads as TGTGCCAGCAGTTTTTCGAGTACCGGGGAGCTGTTTTTT.

The chain has TRBV27 and TRBJ1-1, with 8 bases lining up with TRBD1. This CDR3 has 18 residues. Germline V gene sequence: CDR1 MNHEY, CDR2 SMNVEV (reference sequence). Unmatched junction bases numbered 15, after V lost 6 bases and J lost 0 bases. CDR3 coding DNA: TGTGCCAGCAGCCACTACCGAGGGACAGGAAGGATGAACACTGAAGCTTTCTTT. Translated: CASSHYRGTGRMNTEAFF.

The rearrangement links TRBV3-1 (or the pseudogene TRBV3-2) to TRBJ1-2, with 9 nucleotides matching TRBD1. The trim removed 3 bases at V and 2 bases at J, leaving 4 bases unmatched. The CDR3 sequence is 15 residues long. Germline values: CDR1 LGHDT, CDR2 YNNKEL (reference sequence). The CDR3 bases are TGTGCCAGCAGCCAGTACAGGGGGCGGAACTATGGCTACACCTTC. It specifies CASSQYRGRNYGYTF.

The chain recombines TRBV3-1 (or the pseudogene TRBV3-2) with TRBJ1-4; D unclear. From germline, CDR1 is LGHDT and CDR2 YNNKEL (reference sequence). The CDR3 spans 13 residues. Trimming took off 1 base at V and 5 bases at J, with 5 bases between the two ends. The CDR3 DNA sequence: TGTGCCAGCAGCCAAGTACGGAATGAAAAACTGTTTTTT. Translation: CASSQVRNEKLFF.

V is TRBV3-1 (or the pseudogene TRBV3-2) and J is TRBJ1-1; D is undetermined. This CDR3 comprises 14 residues. Trimming left V 4 bases short and J 5 bases short, with 14 bases between. Germline values: CDR1 LGHDT, CDR2 YNNKEL (reference sequence). The CDR3, as DNA: TGTGCCAGCAGCCGCGGCAGCCAAACTACTGAAGCTTTCTTT. Translated, it gives CASSRGSQTTEAFF.

This clone was seen only a few times. In nucleotides, the CDR3 is TGTGCCAGCAGTGAGAGGACTAGCGGGCTAAGAGATACGCAGTATTTT. Amino acid sequence: CASSERTSGLRDTQYF. The rearrangement joins TRBV2 to TRBJ2-3; 11 bases map to TRBD2. The CDR3 spans 16 residues. V lost 3 bases to trimming and J lost 5 bases; unmatched junction nucleotides: 7. CDR1 SNHLY and CDR2 FYNNEI come from the germline V gene.

The J gene is TRBJ1-4, the V gene TRBV19; 12 bases fit TRBD1. J lost 3 bases, V lost 5 bases, and 16 bases had no gene match. The V gene's germline CDR1 is LNHDA and CDR2 SQIVND (reference sequence). This CDR3 comprises 20 residues. The CDR3 loop is CASSRPSGTGGVWANEKLFF. Written as DNA, the CDR3 is TGTGCCAGTAGTCGCCCCTCCGGGACAGGGGGCGTGTGGGCTAATGAAAAACTGTTTTTT.

In this sample, this clone turned up once. The chain uses TRBV15 and TRBJ1-4; D remains ambiguous. Deletions cut 3 bases from V and 0 bases from J, with 5 bases between. CDR1 and CDR2 (germline): LNHNV, YYDKDF (reference sequence). CDR3 length equals 14 residues. This CDR3 is CATSSPATNEKLFF. Here the CDR3 DNA reads TGTGCCACCAGCAGCCCTGCAACTAATGAAAAACTGTTTTTT.

The rearrangement uses TRBV6-4 and TRBJ1-5; D not resolved. Trimming stripped 4 bases from V and 5 bases from J, with 6 bases between. CDR3 length: 12 residues. CDR1 and CDR2 (germline): MRHNA, SNTAGT. The CDR3 nucleotides are TGTGCCAGCAGTGTTCTAGATCAGCCCCAGCATTTT. Translated: CASSVLDQPQHF.

V gene TRBV5-4 combines with J gene TRBJ1-2; no clear D gene. Trimming removed 4 bases from V and 0 bases from J, with 4 bases in between. The germline V gene encodes CDR1 SGHNT and CDR2 YYREEE (reference sequence). The CDR3 is 12 amino acids. Here the CDR3 reads CASSPSNYGYTF. Here the CDR3 DNA reads TGTGCCAGCAGCCCTTCTAACTATGGCTACACCTTC.

The gene calls are TRBV30 and TRBJ2-4; a possible D gene is TRBD1 (6 bases). Trimming shortened V by 8 bases and J by 1 base, and 18 bases separated the two germline ends. Germline V gene sequence: CDR1 GTSNPN, CDR2 SVGIG (reference sequence). CDR3 length: 15 amino acids. CDR3 coding DNA: TGTGCCGGGACACTCACGGGACACGCCAAAAACATTCAGTACTTC. Its translation: CAGTLTGHAKNIQYF.